These T cell receptor beta chains were read from a single sample in a study of blood T cell repertoires in COVID-19. The protocol was immunoSEQ multiplex PCR, while the TCRdb copy is restricted to in-frame clones and leaves out a portion. The repertoire holds more than 250,000 clones, with around 86% as singletons. The sequenced sample consisted of peripheral blood. The receptors were gathered from a man in his fifties with active or convalescent COVID-19. The CDR3 runs from the conserved cysteine through the conserved F or W. The D gene is left open where the match is weak. Clone size is stated in some rows and not others, as once, few, many or a class when expanded.

V: TRBV10-3; D: -; J: TRBJ1-2; size: -; DNA: TGTGCCATCAGTGAGGAGAAAGACTGGAGAGGCTACACCTTC; CDR3: CAISEEKDWRGYTF
V: TRBV27; D: TRBD1; J: TRBJ1-4; size: -; DNA: TGTGCCAGCAGTTTAACCGGGACAGTAAATGAAAAACTGTTTTTT; CDR3: CASSLTGTVNEKLFF
V: TRBV7-3; D: -; J: TRBJ2-3; size: -; DNA: TGTGCCAGCAGCCTCGGGGGTACGCAGTATTTT; CDR3: CASSLGGTQYF
V: TRBV5-8; D: -; J: TRBJ1-5; size: once; DNA: TGTGCCAGCAGCTTGGTGACATGGTATAGCAATCAGCCCCAGCATTTT; CDR3: CASSLVTWYSNQPQHF
V: TRBV14; D: TRBD1; J: TRBJ2-7; size: -; DNA: TGTGCCAGCAGCCGACAGGGTGAGCAGTACTTC; CDR3: CASSRQGEQYF
V: TRBV5-5; D: -; J: TRBJ1-1; size: -; DNA: TGTGCCAGCAGGGGGAGGTGGAATTTGAACACTGAAGCTTTCTTT; CDR3: CASRGRWNLNTEAFF
V: TRBV19; D: -; J: TRBJ2-7; size: -; DNA: TGTGCCAGTAGGATCAAACAGGAGCCCTCCTACGAGCAGTACTTC; CDR3: CASRIKQEPSYEQYF
V: TRBV18; D: TRBD1; J: TRBJ2-7; size: -; DNA: TGTGCCAGCTCACTCACCGAGGGACAGGGCTACGAGCAGTACTTC; CDR3: CASSLTEGQGYEQYF
V: TRBV18; D: -; J: TRBJ1-6; size: -; DNA: TGTGCCAGCTCAGAATCAGGGGTACGGAATTCACCCCTCCACTTT; CDR3: CASSESGVRNSPLHF
V: TRBV2; D: -; J: TRBJ1-4; size: -; DNA: TGTGCCAGCAGTGAAGCTCCCCTCCGACAGGCAACTAATGAAAAACTGTTTTTT; CDR3: CASSEAPLRQATNEKLFF